This T cell receptor (beta chain) was captured by sequencing in a study of T-cell reconstitution after alpha-beta-depleted transplantation in children. Findings and limits, study-wide: Expanded graft clones, several hundred of them, were reportedly the source of alpha-beta T cells about two months after transplant. T cells produced anew were the main source of T-cell counts and diversity one year after transplant. Surviving recipient T cells and thymic progenitors produced the high day-60 TCRbeta diversity seen in some patients.

Regarding this clonotype: What it binds is unknown.

Unique molecular identifiers were used to barcode this TCRbeta library. TCRdb called the PCR reads again in MiXCR, with one record for every CDR3 protein. The sample consists of hundreds of thousands of distinct CDR3 sequences, roughly 17% of them appearing once. This specimen was PBMCs, mostly from graft donor cells, taken 360 days after TCRalphabeta/CD19-depleted stem cell transplant. The receptor's source is a boy under two years old who had a stem cell transplant for Wiskott-Aldrich syndrome, so the T cells may come from the graft donor.

CDR3 nucleotide sequence: TGTGCCAGTTCAGGGGGCATCGCAGATACGCAGTATTTT. Translated: CASSGGIADTQYF. The genes are TRBV18 and TRBJ2-3; 8 positions agree with TRBD1. V lost 9 bases to trimming and J lost 4 bases; unmatched junction nucleotides: 6. This CDR3 region has 13 residues. CDR1 is KGHSH and CDR2 is LQKENI in the germline V gene.